These T cell receptor beta chains were read from a single sample in a study of CD8+ T cells in alopecia areata. Repertoires were generated with immunoSEQ multiplex PCR, while TCRdb's copy carries only in-frame clones and drops some. The sample has about 140,000 clones; approximately 49% are singletons. The sequencing used CD4+ T cells sorted from blood, collected at week 0. The receptor source for this set is a human donor with alopecia areata. The CDR3 runs from the conserved cysteine through the conserved F or W. D genes are given only for firm matches. Size is omitted from some rows. Given values are once, few, many or a class for expanded clones.

J gene | D gene | V gene | clone size | CDR3 DNA | CDR3 protein
TRBJ2-2 | - | TRBV19 | few | TGTGCCAGTAGTATCCCCGGCCCGGGCACCGGGGAGCTGTTTTTT | CASSIPGPGTGELFF
TRBJ2-1 | - | TRBV29-1 | once | TGCAGTGTTAGGTCCGAGAGCTCCTACAATGAGCAGTTCTTC | CSVRSESSYNEQFF
TRBJ2-7 | TRBD2 | TRBV29-1 | - | TGCAGCGTCCTGACTAGCGGGACGATCTTCGGGTGGCAGTACTTC | CSVLTSGTIFGWQYF
TRBJ2-7 | - | TRBV2 | - | TGTGCCAGCAGTGAAGCCAGGGGCCCCATCTACGAGCAGTACTTC | CASSEARGPIYEQYF
TRBJ2-3 | - | TRBV7-8 | - | TGTGCCAGCAGCTTAGGGGGGTTTAGAAGCACAGATACGCAGTATTTT | CASSLGGFRSTDTQYF
TRBJ2-1 | - | TRBV6-1 | - | TGTGCCAGCAGTGAAGCGACAGGAGGGGCCATAGGTGAGCAGTTCTTC | CASSEATGGAIGEQFF
TRBJ1-5 | - | TRBV5-1 | - | TGCGCCAGCAGCTTGGGCGGGGTTCTGCAGCCCCAGCATTTT | CASSLGGVLQPQHF
TRBJ2-1 | TRBD1 | TRBV18 | - | TGTGCCAGCTCTCGACAACCCCCCGGGACAGGGAGCAACAATGAGCAGTTCTTC | CASSRQPPGTGSNNEQFF
TRBJ2-7 | TRBD2 | TRBV10-3 | - | TGTGCCATCAGTCCGGGAGGGACCTACGAGCAGTACTTC | CAISPGGTYEQYF
TRBJ2-5 | TRBD2 | TRBV5-4 | - | TGTGCCAGCAGCCCTCTCCAGGGACTAACACAAGAGACCCAGTACTTC | CASSPLQGLTQETQYF
TRBJ1-1 | - | TRBV30 | - | TGTGCCTGGAGTGTATCAGGGACGGACACTGAAGCTTTCTTT | CAWSVSGTDTEAFF
TRBJ2-5 | - | TRBV29-1 | - | TGCAGCGTTGGACACCAGGGTTACCAGTACTTC | CSVGHQGYQYF
TRBJ2-7 | - | TRBV7-2 | - | TGTGCCAGCAGCTTAGGTCTAGCTGTCAGGGGCGAGCAGTACTTC | CASSLGLAVRGEQYF
TRBJ2-2 | TRBD1 | TRBV7-2 | - | TGTGCCAGCAGCTTCAGCTACCGACAGGGTAGTACCGGGGAGCTGTTTTTT | CASSFSYRQGSTGELFF
TRBJ2-7 | - | TRBV19 | - | TGTGCCAGTAGTACCCCGAGGTCCCCTGGGAGCTACGAGCAGTACTTC | CASSTPRSPGSYEQYF
TRBJ2-1 | - | TRBV19 | - | TGTGCCAGTAGTTTGAGGGGTGAGAGCTCCTACAATGAGCAGTTCTTC | CASSLRGESSYNEQFF
TRBJ2-3 | - | TRBV25-1 | - | TGTGCCAGCAGTGATCCTTCCGAGGGGCAGAAAGATACGCAGTATTTT | CASSDPSEGQKDTQYF
TRBJ1-1 | TRBD1 | TRBV9 | - | TGTGCCAGCAGCTCGGGACAGGTCACTGAAGCTTTCTTT | CASSSGQVTEAFF
TRBJ1-1 | - | TRBV29-1 | - | TGCAGCGCGCCCGGAGCCTTGAACACTGAAGCTTTCTTT | CSAPGALNTEAFF
TRBJ2-3 | TRBD2 | TRBV6-5 | - | TGTGCCAGCAGTACTAGCGGACGCACAGATACGCAGTATTTT | CASSTSGRTDTQYF
TRBJ1-3 | - | TRBV9 | few | TGTGCCAGCAGCGTGGAAGGGGACTCGGCAAACACCATATATTTT | CASSVEGDSANTIYF
TRBJ1-5 | - | TRBV4-3 | - | TGCGCCAGCAGCCAAAACAGGAATCAGCCCCAGCATTTT | CASSQNRNQPQHF